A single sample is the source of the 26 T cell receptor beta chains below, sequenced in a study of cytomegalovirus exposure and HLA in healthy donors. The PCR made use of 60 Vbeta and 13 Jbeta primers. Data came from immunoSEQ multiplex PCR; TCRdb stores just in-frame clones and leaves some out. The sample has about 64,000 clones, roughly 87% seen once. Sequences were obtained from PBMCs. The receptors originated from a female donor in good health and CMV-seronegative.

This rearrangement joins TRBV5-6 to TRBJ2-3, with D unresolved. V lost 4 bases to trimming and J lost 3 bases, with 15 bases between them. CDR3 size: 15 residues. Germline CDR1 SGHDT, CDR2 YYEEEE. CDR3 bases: TGTGCCAGCAGCACTAAATTGGAGCCAACAGATACGCAGTATTTT. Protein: CASSTKLEPTDTQYF.

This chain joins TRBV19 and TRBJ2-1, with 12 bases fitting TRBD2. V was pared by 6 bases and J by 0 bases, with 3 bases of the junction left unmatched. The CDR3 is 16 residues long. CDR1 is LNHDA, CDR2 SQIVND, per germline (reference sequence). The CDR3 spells CASSPTSGSSYNEQFF. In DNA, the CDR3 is TGTGCCAGTAGCCCGACTAGCGGGAGCTCCTACAATGAGCAGTTCTTC.

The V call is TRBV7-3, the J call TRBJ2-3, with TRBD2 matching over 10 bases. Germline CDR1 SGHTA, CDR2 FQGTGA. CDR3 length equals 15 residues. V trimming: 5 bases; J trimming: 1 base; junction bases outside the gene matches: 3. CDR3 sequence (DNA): TGTGCCAGCAGCCCCGGGACTAGCGGCACAGATACGCAGTATTTT. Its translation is CASSPGTSGTDTQYF.

The CDR3, as DNA: TGTGCCAGCAGCAGGACAGGCCTTAGCTCCTACGAGCAGTACTTC. Its protein product is CASSRTGLSSYEQYF. The genes are TRBV27 and TRBJ2-7; 7 nucleotides match TRBD1. V lost 6 bases, J lost 0 bases, and 8 bases stayed unmatched. The CDR3 has 15 residues. Per the germline V gene, CDR1 is MNHEY and CDR2 is SMNVEV (reference sequence).

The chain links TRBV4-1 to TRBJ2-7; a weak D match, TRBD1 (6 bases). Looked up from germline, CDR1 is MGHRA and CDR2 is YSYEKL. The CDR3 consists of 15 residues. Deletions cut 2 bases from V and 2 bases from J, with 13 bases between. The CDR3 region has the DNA TGCGCCAGCAGCCAAACCACGGGACAAACCTACGAGCAGTACTTC. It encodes CASSQTTGQTYEQYF.

Here the CDR3 DNA reads TGCGCCACCTCTAGCGGGAACAATGAGCAGTTCTTC. This encodes CATSSGNNEQFF. V and J are TRBV10-1 and TRBJ2-1, with 9 bases lining up with TRBD2. The junction had 3 bases not matched to a gene; V was cut back by 10 bases and J by 5 bases. The CDR3 runs to 12 residues. CDR1 and CDR2 from the germline V gene are WNHNN and SYGVQD (reference sequence).

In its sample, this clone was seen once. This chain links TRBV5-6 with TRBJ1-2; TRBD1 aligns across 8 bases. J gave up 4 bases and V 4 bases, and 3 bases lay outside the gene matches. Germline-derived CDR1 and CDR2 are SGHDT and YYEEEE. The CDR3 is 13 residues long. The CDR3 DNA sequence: TGTGCCAGCAGCGAGGACAGGGCCTATGGCTACACCTTC. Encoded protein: CASSEDRAYGYTF.

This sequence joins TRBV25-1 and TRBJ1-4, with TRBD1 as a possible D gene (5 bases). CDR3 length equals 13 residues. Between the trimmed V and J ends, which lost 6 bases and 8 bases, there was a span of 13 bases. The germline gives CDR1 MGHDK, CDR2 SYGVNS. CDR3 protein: CASRGLPGEKLFF. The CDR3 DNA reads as TGTGCCAGCAGGGGACTCCCAGGGGAAAAACTGTTTTTT.

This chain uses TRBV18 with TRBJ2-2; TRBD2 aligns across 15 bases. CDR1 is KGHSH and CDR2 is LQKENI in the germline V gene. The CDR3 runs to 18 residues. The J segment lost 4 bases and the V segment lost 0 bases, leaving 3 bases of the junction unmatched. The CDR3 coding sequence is TGTGCCAGCTCACCACCCGGACTAGCGGGAGGGTTCACCGGGGAGCTGTTTTTT. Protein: CASSPPGLAGGFTGELFF.

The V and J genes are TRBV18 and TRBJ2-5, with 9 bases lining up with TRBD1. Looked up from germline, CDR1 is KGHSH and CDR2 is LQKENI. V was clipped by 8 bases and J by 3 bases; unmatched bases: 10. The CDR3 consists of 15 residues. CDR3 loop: CASRRQGVSEETQYF. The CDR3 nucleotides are TGTGCCAGCCGACGACAGGGGGTATCTGAAGAGACCCAGTACTTC.

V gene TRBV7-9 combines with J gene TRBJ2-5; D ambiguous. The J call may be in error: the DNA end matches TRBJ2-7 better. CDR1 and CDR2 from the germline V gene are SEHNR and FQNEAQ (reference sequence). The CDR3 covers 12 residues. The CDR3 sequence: CASSLGSYEQYF. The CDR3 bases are TGTGCCAGCAGCTTAGGGTCCTACGAGCAGTACTTC.

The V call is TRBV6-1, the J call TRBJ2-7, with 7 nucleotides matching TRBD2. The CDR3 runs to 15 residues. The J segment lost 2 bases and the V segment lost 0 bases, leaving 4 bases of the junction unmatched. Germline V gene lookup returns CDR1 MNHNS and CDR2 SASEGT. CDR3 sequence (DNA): TGTGCCAGCAGTGAAGCGATTGGGGGGGCCTACGAGCAGTACTTC. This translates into CASSEAIGGAYEQYF.

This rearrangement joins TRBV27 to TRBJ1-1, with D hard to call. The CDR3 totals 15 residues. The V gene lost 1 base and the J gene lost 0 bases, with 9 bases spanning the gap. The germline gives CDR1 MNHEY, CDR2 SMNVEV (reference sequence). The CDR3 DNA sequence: TGTGCCAGCAGTTTATATCCCGGGTTGAACACTGAAGCTTTCTTT. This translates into CASSLYPGLNTEAFF.

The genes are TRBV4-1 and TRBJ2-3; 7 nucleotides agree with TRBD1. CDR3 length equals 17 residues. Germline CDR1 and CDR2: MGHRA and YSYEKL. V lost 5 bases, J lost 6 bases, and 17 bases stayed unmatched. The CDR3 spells CASSRRGGGTYTDTQYF. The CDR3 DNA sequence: TGCGCCAGCAGCAGAAGAGGGGGCGGCACTTACACCGATACGCAGTATTTT.

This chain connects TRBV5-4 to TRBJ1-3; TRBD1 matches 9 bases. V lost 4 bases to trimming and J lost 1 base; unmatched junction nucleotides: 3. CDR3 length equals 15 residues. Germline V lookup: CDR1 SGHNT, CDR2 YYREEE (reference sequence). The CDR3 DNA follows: TGTGCCAGCAGCCAGGGACAGGGTTCTGGAAACACCATATATTTT. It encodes CASSQGQGSGNTIYF.

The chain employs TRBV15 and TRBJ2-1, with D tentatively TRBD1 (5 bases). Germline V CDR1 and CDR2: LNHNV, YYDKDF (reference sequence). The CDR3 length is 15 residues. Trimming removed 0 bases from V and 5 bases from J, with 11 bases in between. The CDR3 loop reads CATSREYTGHNEQFF. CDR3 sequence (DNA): TGTGCCACCAGCAGAGAGTACACAGGCCACAATGAGCAGTTCTTC. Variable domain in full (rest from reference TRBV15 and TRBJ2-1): DAMVIQNPRYQVTQFGKPVTLSCSQTLNHNVMYWYQQKSSQAPKLLFHYYDKDFNNEADTPDNFQSRRPNTSFCFLDIRSPGLGDTAMYLCATSREYTGHNEQFFGPGTRLTVL.

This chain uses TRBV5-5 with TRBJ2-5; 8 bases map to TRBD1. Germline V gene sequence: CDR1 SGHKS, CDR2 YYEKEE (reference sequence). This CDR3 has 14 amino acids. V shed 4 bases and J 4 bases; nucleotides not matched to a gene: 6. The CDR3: CASSMQGAVETQYF. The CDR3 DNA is TGTGCCAGCAGCATGCAGGGGGCAGTAGAGACCCAGTACTTC.

The DNA of the CDR3 is TGTGCCAGCAGATCCCGGGACAGATTATACAATGAGCAGTTCTTC. It translates to CASRSRDRLYNEQFF. The genes are TRBV27 and TRBJ2-1; 7 bases fit TRBD1. Per germline, CDR1 MNHEY and CDR2 SMNVEV (reference sequence). J gave up 4 bases and V 6 bases, and 9 bases lay outside the gene matches. The CDR3 covers 15 residues.

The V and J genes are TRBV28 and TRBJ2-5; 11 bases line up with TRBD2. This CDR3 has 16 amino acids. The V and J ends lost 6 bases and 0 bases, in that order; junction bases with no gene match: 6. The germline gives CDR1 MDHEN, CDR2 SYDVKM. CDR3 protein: CASRLAGAVYQETQYF. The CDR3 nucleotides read TGTGCCAGCAGACTAGCGGGAGCCGTGTACCAAGAGACCCAGTACTTC. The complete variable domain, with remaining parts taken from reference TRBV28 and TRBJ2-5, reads DVKVTQSSRYLVKRTGEKVFLECVQDMDHENMFWYRQDPGLGLRLIYFSYDVKMKEKGDIPEGYSVSREKKERFSLILESASTNQTSMYLCASRLAGAVYQETQYFGPGTRLLVL.

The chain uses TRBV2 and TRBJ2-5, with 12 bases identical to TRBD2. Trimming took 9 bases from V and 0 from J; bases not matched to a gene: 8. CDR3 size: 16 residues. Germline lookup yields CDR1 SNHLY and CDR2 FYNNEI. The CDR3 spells CASRTSGNRYQETQYF. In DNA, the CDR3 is TGTGCCAGTAGGACTAGCGGGAACCGATACCAAGAGACCCAGTACTTC. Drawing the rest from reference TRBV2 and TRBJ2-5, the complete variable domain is EPEVTQTPSHQVTQMGQEVILRCVPISNHLYFYWYRQILGQKVEFLVSFYNNEISEKSEIFDDQFSVERPDGSNFTLKIRSTKLEDSAMYFCASRTSGNRYQETQYFGPGTRLLVL.

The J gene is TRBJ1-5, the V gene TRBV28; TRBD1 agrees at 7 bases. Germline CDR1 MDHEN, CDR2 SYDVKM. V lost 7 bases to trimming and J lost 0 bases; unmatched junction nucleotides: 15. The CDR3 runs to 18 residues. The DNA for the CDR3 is TGTGCCAGCACCCCCAACAGGGGCGTTGCGTATAGCAATCAGCCCCAGCATTTT. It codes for CASTPNRGVAYSNQPQHF.

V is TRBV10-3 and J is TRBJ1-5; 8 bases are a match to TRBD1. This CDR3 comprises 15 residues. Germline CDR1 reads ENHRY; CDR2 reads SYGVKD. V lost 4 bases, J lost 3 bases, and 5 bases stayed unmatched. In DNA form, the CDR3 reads TGTGCCATCAGTGGGACAGGGAGGGACAATCAGCCCCAGCATTTT. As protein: CAISGTGRDNQPQHF.

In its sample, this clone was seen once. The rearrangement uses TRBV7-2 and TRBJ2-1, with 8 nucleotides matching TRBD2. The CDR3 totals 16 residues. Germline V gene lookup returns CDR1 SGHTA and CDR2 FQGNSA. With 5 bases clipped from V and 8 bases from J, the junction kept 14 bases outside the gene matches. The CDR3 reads CASSPRPGLVSDEQFF. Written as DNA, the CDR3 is TGTGCCAGCAGCCCTCGACCGGGACTAGTAAGCGATGAGCAGTTCTTC.

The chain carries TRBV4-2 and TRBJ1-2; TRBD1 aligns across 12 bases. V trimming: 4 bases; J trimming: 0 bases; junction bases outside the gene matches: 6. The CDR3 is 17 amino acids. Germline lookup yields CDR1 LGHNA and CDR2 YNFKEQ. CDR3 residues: CASSPPGTGGSNYGYTF. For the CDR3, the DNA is TGTGCCAGCAGCCCTCCCGGGACAGGGGGCTCTAACTATGGCTACACCTTC.

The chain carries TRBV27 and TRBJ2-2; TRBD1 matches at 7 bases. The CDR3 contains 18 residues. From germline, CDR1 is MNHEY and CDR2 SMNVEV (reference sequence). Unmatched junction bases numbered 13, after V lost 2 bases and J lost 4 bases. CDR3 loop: CASSLKGARPQGTGELFF. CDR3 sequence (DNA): TGTGCCAGCAGTTTAAAGGGGGCTAGACCACAGGGCACCGGGGAGCTGTTTTTT.

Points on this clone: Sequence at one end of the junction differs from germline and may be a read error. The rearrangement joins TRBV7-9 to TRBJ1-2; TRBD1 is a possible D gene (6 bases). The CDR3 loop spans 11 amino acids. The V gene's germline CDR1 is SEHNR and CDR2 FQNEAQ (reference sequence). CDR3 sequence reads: CSSSPQGGYTF. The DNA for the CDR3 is TGTTCCAGCAGCCCACAGGGAGGCTACACCTTC. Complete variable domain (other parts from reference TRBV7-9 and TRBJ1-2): DTGVSQNPRHKITKRGQNVTFRCDPISEHNRLYWYRQTLGQGPEFLTYFQNEAQLEKSRLLSDRFSAERPKGSFSTLEIQRTEQGDSAMYLCSSSPQGGYTFGSGTRLTVV.